This T cell receptor beta chain originates from a study of vaccination effects on CD4 cells after COVID-19. Study in general: As their vaccination, participants received two doses of either BNT162b2 or mRNA-1273. PBMC cultures contained about 2 million cells per well, about 10 IU/ml IL-2 and roughly 10 ug/ml peptides.

When 10 to 11 days of culture had elapsed, CD4+ T cells were isolated. Previously uninfected by SARS-CoV-2, the vaccine recipients also showed negative nucleocapsid antibodies. Study-wide points: Convalescent patients were few in the study, and early post-infection timepoints were absent.

Sequencing was performed with immunoSEQ multiplex PCR; in TCRdb, only in-frame clones are kept and a portion is missing. Of about 37,000 clones in the sample, approximately 75% are singletons; the top ten hold 3%. With respect to this clone: The antigen is not known.

Germline loops: CDR1 SGDLS, CDR2 YYNGEE. There are 14 residues in the CDR3. V lost 1 base and J lost 7; bases outside the gene matches: 2. This sequence was found in a human donor who received a COVID-19 vaccine. The material was CD4+ T cells from PBMCs cultured without peptide, obtained before COVID-19 vaccination. The chain joins TRBV9 to TRBJ2-1; 10 bases fit TRBD2. The CDR3 protein is CASSVISGGNEQFF. The CDR3, as DNA: TGTGCCAGCAGCGTAATTAGCGGGGGGAATGAGCAGTTCTTC.